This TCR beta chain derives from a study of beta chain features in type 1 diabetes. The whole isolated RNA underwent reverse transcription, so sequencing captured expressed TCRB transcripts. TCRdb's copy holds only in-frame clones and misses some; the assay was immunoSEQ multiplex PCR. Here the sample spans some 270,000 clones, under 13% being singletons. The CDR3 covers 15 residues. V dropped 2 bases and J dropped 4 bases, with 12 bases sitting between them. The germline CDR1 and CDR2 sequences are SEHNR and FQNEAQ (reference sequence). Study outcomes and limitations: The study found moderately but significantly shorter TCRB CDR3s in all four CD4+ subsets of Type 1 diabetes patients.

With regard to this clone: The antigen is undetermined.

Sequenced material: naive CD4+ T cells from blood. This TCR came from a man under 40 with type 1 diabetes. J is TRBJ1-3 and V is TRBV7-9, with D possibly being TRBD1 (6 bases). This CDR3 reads CASSLFQGQGNTIYF. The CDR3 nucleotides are TGTGCCAGCAGCTTATTCCAGGGGCAAGGAAACACCATATATTTT.